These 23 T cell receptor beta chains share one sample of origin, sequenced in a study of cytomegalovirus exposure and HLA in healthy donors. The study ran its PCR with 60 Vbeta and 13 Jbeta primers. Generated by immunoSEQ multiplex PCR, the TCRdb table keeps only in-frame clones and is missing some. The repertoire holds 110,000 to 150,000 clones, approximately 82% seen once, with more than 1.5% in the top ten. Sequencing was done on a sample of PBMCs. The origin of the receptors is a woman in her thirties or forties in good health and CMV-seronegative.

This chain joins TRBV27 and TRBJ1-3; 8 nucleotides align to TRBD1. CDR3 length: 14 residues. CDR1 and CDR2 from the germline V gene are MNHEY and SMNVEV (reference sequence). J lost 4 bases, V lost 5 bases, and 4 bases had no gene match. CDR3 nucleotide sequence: TGTGCCAGCAGTGCCGACAGGGGAGGAAACACCATATATTTT. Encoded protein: CASSADRGGNTIYF.

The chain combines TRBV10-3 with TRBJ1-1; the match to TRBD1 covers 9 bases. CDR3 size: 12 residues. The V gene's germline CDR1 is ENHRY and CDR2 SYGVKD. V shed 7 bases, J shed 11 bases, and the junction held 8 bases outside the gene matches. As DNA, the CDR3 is TGTGCCATCAACCCGACAGGGGGGGAGGCTTTCTTT. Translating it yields CAINPTGGEAFF.

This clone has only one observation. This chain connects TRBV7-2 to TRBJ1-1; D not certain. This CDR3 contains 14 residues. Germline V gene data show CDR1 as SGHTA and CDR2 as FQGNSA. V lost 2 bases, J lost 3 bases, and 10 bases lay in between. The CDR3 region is CASSLYRGHTEAFF. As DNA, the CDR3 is TGTGCCAGCAGCTTATATCGTGGGCACACTGAAGCTTTCTTT.

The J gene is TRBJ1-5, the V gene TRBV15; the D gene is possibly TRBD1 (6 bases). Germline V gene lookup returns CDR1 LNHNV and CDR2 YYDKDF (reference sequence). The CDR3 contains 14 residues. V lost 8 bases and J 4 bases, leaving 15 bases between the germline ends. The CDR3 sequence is CATVGRGENQPQHF. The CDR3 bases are TGTGCCACCGTCGGCAGGGGCGAGAATCAGCCCCAGCATTTT. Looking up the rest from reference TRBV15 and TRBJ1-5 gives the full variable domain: DAMVIQNPRYQVTQFGKPVTLSCSQTLNHNVMYWYQQKSSQAPKLLFHYYDKDFNNEADTPDNFQSRRPNTSFCFLDIRSPGLGDTAMYLCATVGRGENQPQHFGDGTRLSIL.

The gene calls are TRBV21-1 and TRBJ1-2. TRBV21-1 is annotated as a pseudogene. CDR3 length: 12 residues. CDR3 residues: CASSKVRRGYTF. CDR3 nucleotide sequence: TGTGCCAGCAGCAAAGTTAGGAGGGGCTACACCTTC.

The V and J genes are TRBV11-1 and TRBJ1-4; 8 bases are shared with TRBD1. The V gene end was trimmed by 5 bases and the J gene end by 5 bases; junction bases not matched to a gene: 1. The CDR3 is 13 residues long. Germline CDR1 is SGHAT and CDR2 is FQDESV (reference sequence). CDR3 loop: CASSRDRNEKLFF. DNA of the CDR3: TGTGCCAGCAGCCGGGACAGGAATGAAAAACTGTTTTTT.

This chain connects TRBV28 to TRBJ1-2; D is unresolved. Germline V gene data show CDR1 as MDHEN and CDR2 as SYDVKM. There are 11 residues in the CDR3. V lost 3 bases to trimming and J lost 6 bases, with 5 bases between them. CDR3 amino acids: CASSFVNGYTF. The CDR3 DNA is TGTGCCAGCAGTTTCGTAAATGGCTACACCTTC.

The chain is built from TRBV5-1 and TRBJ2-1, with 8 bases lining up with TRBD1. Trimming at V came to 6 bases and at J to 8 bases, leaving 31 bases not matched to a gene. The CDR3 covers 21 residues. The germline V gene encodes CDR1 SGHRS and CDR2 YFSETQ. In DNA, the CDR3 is TGCGCCAGCAACTCGTGGGGCCGAAACAGGACAGGGAAGGTCTTTCAGGATGAGCAGTTCTTC. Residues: CASNSWGRNRTGKVFQDEQFF.

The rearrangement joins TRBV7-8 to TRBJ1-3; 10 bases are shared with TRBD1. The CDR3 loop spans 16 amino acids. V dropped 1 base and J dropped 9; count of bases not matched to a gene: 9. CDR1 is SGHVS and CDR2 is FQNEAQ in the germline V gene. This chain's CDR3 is CASSLGGTGALGTIYF. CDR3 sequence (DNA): TGTGCCAGCAGCTTAGGAGGGACAGGGGCTTTGGGCACCATATATTTT.

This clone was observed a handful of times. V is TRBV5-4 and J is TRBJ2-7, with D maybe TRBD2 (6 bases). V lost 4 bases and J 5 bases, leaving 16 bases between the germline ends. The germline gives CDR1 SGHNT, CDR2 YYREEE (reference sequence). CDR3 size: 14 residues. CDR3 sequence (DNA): TGTGCCAGCAGCCTGAGCGGACTAACGAACGAGCAGTACTTC. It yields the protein CASSLSGLTNEQYF. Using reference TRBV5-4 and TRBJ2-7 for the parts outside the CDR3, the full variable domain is ETGVTQSPTHLIKTRGQQVTLRCSSQSGHNTVSWYQQALGQGPQFIFQYYREEENGRGNFPPRFSGLQFPNYSSELNVNALELDDSALYLCASSLSGLTNEQYFGPGTRLTVT.

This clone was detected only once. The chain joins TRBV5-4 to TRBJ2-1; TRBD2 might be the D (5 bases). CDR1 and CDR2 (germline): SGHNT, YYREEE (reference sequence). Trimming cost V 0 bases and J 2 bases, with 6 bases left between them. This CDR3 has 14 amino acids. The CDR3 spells CASSLERTYNEQFF. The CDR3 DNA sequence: TGTGCCAGCAGCTTGGAGCGGACCTACAATGAGCAGTTCTTC.

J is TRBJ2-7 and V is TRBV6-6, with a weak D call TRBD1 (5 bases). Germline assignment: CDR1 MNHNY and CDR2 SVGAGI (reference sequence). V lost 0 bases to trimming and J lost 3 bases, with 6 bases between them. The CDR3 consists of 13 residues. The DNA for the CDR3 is TGTGCCAGCAGTTACTCACAGGACTACGAGCAGTACTTC. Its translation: CASSYSQDYEQYF.

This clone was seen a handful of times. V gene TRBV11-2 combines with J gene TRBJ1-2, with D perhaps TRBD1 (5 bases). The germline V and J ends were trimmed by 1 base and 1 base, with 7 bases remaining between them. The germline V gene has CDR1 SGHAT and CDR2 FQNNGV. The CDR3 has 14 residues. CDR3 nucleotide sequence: TGTGCCAGCAGCTTAGCACAGGATAACTATGGCTACACCTTC. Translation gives CASSLAQDNYGYTF. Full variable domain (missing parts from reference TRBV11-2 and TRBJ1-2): EAGVAQSPRYKIIEKRQSVAFWCNPISGHATLYWYQQILGQGPKLLIQFQNNGVVDDSQLPKDRFSAERLKGVDSTLKIQPAKLEDSAVYLCASSLAQDNYGYTFGSGTRLTVV.

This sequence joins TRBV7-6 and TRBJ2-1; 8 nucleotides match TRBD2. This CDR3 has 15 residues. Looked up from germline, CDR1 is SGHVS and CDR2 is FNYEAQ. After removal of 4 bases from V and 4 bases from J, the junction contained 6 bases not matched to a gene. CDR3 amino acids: CASSSRLAKYNEQFF. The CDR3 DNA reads TGTGCCAGCAGCTCCAGACTAGCGAAGTACAATGAGCAGTTCTTC.

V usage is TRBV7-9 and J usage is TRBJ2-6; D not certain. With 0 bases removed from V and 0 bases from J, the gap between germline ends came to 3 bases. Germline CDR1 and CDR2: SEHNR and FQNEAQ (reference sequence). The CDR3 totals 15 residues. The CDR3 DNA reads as TGTGCCAGCAGCTTAGCTAGCTCTGGGGCCAACGTCCTGACTTTC. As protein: CASSLASSGANVLTF.

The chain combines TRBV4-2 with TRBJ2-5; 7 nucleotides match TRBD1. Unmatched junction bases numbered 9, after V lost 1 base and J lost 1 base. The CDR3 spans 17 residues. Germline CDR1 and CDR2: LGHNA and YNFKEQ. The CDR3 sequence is CASSQGFIYRGQETQYF. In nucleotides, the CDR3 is TGTGCCAGCAGCCAAGGGTTTATCTACAGGGGCCAAGAGACCCAGTACTTC.

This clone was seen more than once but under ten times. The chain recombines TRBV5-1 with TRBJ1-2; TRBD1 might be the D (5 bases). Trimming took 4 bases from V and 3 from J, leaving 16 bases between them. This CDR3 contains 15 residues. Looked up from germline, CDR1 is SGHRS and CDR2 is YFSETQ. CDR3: CASSALAGVDYGYTF. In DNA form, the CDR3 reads TGCGCCAGCAGCGCCCTGGCGGGGGTCGACTATGGCTACACCTTC.

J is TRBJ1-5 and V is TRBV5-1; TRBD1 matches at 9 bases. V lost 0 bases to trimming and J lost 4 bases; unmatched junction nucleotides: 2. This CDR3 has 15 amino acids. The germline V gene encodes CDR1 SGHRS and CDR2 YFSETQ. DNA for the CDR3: TGCGCCAGCAGCTTGGACGGACAGGGGAATCAGCCCCAGCATTTT. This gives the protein CASSLDGQGNQPQHF.

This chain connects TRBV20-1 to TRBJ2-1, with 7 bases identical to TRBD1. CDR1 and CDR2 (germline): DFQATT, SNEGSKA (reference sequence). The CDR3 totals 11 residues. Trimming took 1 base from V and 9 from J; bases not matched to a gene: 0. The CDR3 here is CSARAGGEQFF. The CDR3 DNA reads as TGCAGTGCTAGAGCAGGGGGTGAGCAGTTCTTC.

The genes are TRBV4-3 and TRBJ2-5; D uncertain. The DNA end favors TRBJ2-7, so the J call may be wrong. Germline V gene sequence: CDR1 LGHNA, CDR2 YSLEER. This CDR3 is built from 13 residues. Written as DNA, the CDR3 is TGCGCCAGCAGCCAAGATGCCGTCACCGAGCAGTACTTC. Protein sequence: CASSQDAVTEQYF.

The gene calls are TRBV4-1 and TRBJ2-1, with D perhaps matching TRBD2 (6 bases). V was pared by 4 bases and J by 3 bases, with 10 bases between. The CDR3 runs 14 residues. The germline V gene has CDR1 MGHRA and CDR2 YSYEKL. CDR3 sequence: CASSLRTIYNEQFF. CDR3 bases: TGCGCCAGCAGCCTCCGGACTATCTACAATGAGCAGTTCTTC.

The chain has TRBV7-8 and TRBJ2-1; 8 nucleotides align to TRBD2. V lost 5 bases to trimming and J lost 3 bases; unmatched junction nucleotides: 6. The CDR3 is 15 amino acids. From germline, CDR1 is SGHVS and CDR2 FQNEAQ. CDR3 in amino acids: CASSTGRANYNEQFF. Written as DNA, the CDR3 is TGTGCCAGCAGCACCGGGAGGGCCAACTACAATGAGCAGTTCTTC.

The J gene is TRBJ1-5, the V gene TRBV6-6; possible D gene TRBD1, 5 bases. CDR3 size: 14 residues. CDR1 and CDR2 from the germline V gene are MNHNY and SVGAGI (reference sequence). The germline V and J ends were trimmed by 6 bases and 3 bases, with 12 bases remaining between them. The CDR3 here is CASSPGGINQPQHF. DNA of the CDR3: TGTGCCAGCAGCCCTGGGGGGATCAATCAGCCCCAGCATTTT.